The sequence of this T cell receptor (beta chain) was determined in a study of human CD8 memory T cell subsets. Findings of the study overall: Precursor exhausted T cells appeared less diverse than stem-like memory T cells according to Chao1 estimates. Effector memory cells lacked the similarly high diversity that stem-like memory and precursor exhausted T cells had.

As regards this clonotype: Its matching antigen is unknown.

Enriched by negative magnetic separation, total CD8+ T cells were obtained. In each subset, RNA was taken from duplicate vials, each of 150,000 sorted CD8+ T cells. Generation of TCR beta libraries used UMI-labeled 5' RACE. TCRdb re-called the 5' RACE reads; every CDR3 protein appears as one record, without DNA. Seen in this sample are fewer than 15,000 distinct CDR3 sequences; the ten most common clones hold 12% to 15%. Sequenced: CD8+ T cells from PBMCs. This TCR was recovered from a human donor in good health.

The CDR3 spells CSARDRETSGSRRGNEQFF. This chain joins TRBV20-1 and TRBJ2-1; absent DNA, TCRdb's TRBD2 call cannot be checked. Germline lookup yields CDR1 DFQATT and CDR2 SNEGSKA (reference sequence). There are 19 residues in the CDR3.